Reported below is one T cell receptor beta chain. Germline CDR1 and CDR2: SGHRS and YFSETQ. The V and J ends lost 4 bases and 4 bases respectively, with 13 bases between them. CDR3 size: 14 residues. These data come from a study of blood T cell repertoires in COVID-19. Whole-study context: Samples representing acute and convalescent COVID-19 were sourced from the United States, Italy and Spain. PBMCs, B-cell-depleted T cells, or T cells were the source of the cDNA or gDNA that made up the material.

Per the study methods: Estimates of nucleated cell counts were drawn from the amplification of reference gene primers. Libraries were prepared by immunoSEQ multiplex PCR; TCRdb keeps only in-frame clonotypes and omits some of them. V, J and clone size were drawn from that table, and D and trimming were deduced from the DNA. Here the sample spans 200,000 to 250,000 clones, around 84% being singletons. Material: peripheral blood. This sequence originates from a woman between 18 and 29 years old with acute or convalescent COVID-19. This chain connects TRBV5-1 to TRBJ2-3, with a possible D match to TRBD1 (6 bases). CDR3 sequence reads: CASSTGQRADTQYF. The CDR3 region has the DNA TGCGCCAGCAGCACCGGACAGAGAGCAGATACGCAGTATTTT.